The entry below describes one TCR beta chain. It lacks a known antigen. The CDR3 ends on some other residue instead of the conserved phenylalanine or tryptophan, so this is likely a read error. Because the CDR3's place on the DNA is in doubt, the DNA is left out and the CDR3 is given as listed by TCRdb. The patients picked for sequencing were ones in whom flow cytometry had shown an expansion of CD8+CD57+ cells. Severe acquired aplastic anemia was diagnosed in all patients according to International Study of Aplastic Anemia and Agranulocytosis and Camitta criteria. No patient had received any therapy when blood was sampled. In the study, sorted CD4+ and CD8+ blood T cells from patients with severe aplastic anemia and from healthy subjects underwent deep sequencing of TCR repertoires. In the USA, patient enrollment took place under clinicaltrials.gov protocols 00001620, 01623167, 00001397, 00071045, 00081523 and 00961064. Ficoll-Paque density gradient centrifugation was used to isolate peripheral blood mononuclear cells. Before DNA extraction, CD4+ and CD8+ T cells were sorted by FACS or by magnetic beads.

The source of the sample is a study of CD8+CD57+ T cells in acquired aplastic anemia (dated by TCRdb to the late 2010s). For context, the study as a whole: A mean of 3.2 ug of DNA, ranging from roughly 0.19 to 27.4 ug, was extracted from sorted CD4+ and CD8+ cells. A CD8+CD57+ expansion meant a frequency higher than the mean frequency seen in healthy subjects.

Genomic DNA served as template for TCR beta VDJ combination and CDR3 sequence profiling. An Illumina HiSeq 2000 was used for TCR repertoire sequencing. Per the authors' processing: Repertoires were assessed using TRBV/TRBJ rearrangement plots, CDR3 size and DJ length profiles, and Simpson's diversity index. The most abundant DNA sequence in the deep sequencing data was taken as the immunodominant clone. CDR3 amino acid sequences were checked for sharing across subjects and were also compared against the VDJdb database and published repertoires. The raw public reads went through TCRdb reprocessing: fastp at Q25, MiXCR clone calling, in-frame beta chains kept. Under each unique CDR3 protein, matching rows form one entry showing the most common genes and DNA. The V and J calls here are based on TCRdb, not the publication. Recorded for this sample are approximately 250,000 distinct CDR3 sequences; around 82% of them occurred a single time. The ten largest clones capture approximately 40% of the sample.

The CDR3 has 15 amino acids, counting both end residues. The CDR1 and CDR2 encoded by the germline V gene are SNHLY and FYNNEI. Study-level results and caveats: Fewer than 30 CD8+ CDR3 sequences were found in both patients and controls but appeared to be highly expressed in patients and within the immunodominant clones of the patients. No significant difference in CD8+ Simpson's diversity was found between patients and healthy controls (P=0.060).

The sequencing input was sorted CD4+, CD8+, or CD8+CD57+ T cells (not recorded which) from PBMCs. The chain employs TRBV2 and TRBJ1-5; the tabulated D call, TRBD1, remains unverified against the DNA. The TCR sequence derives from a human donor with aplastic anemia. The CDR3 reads CASGDGGTSTQYFGP.